The 23 T cell receptor beta chains listed next were all sequenced from one sample in a study of T cell changes during pregnancy in multiple sclerosis. Sequencing used immunoSEQ multiplex PCR; TCRdb keeps in-frame clones, though not all of them. The table lists around 56,000 clones, over 75% of them singletons, with 2% to 2.5% in the top ten. Sequencing used peripheral blood, obtained in the first trimester of pregnancy. The source of these receptors is a female donor in good health, enrolled as a control in a pregnancy study.

This rearrangement joins TRBV5-4 to TRBJ2-7; tentative D call: TRBD1 (6 bases). Trimming removed 1 base from V and 4 bases from J, with 12 bases in between. Germline CDR1 SGHNT, CDR2 YYREEE (reference sequence). This CDR3 is 14 amino acids long. The CDR3 is CASSLWGRGYEQYF. CDR3 DNA: TGTGCCAGCAGCTTGTGGGGGCGCGGATACGAGCAGTACTTC.

The chain carries TRBV19 and TRBJ2-7; D possibly corresponds to TRBD1 (5 bases). The CDR3 length is 15 residues. Germline V gene lookup returns CDR1 LNHDA and CDR2 SQIVND (reference sequence). The ends were cut back, 0 bases at V and 3 bases at J, with 12 bases in the middle. CDR3 region: CASSIEQAPDYEQYF. The CDR3 DNA follows: TGTGCCAGTAGTATAGAACAGGCCCCGGACTACGAGCAGTACTTC. Full variable domain (missing parts from reference TRBV19 and TRBJ2-7): DGGITQSPKYLFRKEGQNVTLSCEQNLNHDAMYWYRQDPGQGLRLIYYSQIVNDFQKGDIAEGYSVSREKKESFPLTVTSAQKNPTAFYLCASSIEQAPDYEQYFGPGTRLTVT.

This clone came up a few times. The chain couples TRBV18 to TRBJ1-1, with D unclear. Germline lookup yields CDR1 KGHSH and CDR2 LQKENI. The CDR3 loop spans 11 amino acids. Trimming took off 7 bases at V and 3 bases at J, with 6 bases between the two ends. This chain's CDR3 is CASCRDTEAFF. The CDR3 DNA follows: TGTGCCAGCTGCCGAGACACTGAAGCTTTCTTT.

CDR3 region: CATSREGGGVAGTKNIQYF. The CDR3 DNA reads TGTGCCACCAGCAGAGAGGGGGGGGGAGTAGCGGGTACCAAAAACATTCAGTACTTC. V and J are TRBV15 and TRBJ2-4, with 7 positions matching TRBD2. This CDR3 contains 19 residues. CDR1 LNHNV and CDR2 YYDKDF come from the germline V gene (reference sequence). With 0 bases clipped from V and 2 bases from J, the junction kept 13 bases outside the gene matches.

The chain carries TRBV29-1 and TRBJ2-4; TRBD2 agrees at 10 bases. The CDR3 sequence is 14 residues long. The trim removed 6 bases at V and 6 bases at J, leaving 8 bases unmatched. Germline V lookup: CDR1 SQVTM, CDR2 ANQGSEA. The CDR3, as DNA: TGCAGCGTCCTCGAGCGGGGGGGAATAAACATTCAGTACTTC. Protein sequence: CSVLERGGINIQYF.

The J gene is TRBJ2-2, the V gene TRBV18; 8 bases map to TRBD1. This CDR3 is built from 14 residues. The V and J ends lost 3 bases and 8 bases, in that order; junction bases with no gene match: 5. Germline V gene sequence: CDR1 KGHSH, CDR2 LQKENI. DNA for the CDR3: TGTGCCAGCTCACCGGGACAGGCTAAGGGGGAGCTGTTTTTT. Amino acids: CASSPGQAKGELFF.

The rearrangement joins TRBV5-1 to TRBJ1-2; tentative D call: TRBD1 (5 bases). From germline, CDR1 is SGHRS and CDR2 YFSETQ. The CDR3 spans 13 residues. Trimming took off 4 bases at V and 4 bases at J, with 11 bases between the two ends. CDR3: CASSPDSSYGYTF. CDR3 DNA: TGCGCCAGCAGCCCCGACAGCTCCTATGGCTACACCTTC.

The chain joins TRBV25-1 to TRBJ2-1; 8 nucleotides line up with TRBD2. CDR3 size: 16 residues. The V segment lost 4 bases and the J segment 4 bases; nucleotides outside the gene matches: 9. Germline loops: CDR1 MGHDK, CDR2 SYGVNS. CDR3 loop: CASSVHSGTYYNEQFF. CDR3 bases: TGTGCCAGCAGTGTCCATAGCGGGACGTATTACAATGAGCAGTTCTTC.

This rearrangement joins TRBV11-2 to TRBJ2-5; D gene unclear. CDR1 is SGHAT, CDR2 FQNNGV, per germline. The V and J ends lost 5 bases and 1 base respectively, with 8 bases between them. There are 13 residues in the CDR3. CDR3 protein: CASSDSVQETQYF. In DNA, the CDR3 is TGTGCCAGCAGCGATAGTGTCCAAGAGACCCAGTACTTC.

This chain joins TRBV6-5 and TRBJ1-4; 9 nucleotides align to TRBD1. Germline V gives CDR1 MNHEY, CDR2 SVGAGI. The CDR3 has 14 residues. V trimming: 8 bases; J trimming: 2 bases; junction bases outside the gene matches: 3. CDR3 sequence reads: CASSTGGTNEKLFF. The CDR3 region has the DNA TGTGCCAGCTCCACAGGGGGCACTAATGAAAAACTGTTTTTT.

This chain links TRBV6-5 with TRBJ2-7; 10 bases line up with TRBD2. The CDR3 is 15 amino acids. The V and J ends lost 3 bases and 3 bases, in that order; junction bases with no gene match: 5. CDR1 MNHEY and CDR2 SVGAGI come from the germline V gene. The CDR3 protein is CASSYRSGGLYEQYF. The DNA of the CDR3 is TGTGCCAGCAGTTATCGTAGCGGGGGGCTCTACGAGCAGTACTTC.

The V call is TRBV4-2, the J call TRBJ1-2; D unclear. Trimming cost V 2 bases and J 8 bases, with 12 bases left between them. CDR1 and CDR2 (germline): LGHNA, YNFKEQ. The CDR3 length is 13 residues. CDR3 protein: CASSQQDGEGYTF. The CDR3 coding sequence is TGTGCCAGCAGCCAACAGGACGGGGAAGGCTACACCTTC.

The chain is built from TRBV5-1 and TRBJ1-1; 12 nucleotides align to TRBD1. CDR1 is SGHRS and CDR2 is YFSETQ in the germline V gene. This CDR3 has 15 amino acids. The V segment lost 3 bases and the J segment 1 base; nucleotides outside the gene matches: 1. The CDR3 coding sequence is TGCGCCAGCAGCTGGGGACAGGGGGCGAACACTGAAGCTTTCTTT. This encodes CASSWGQGANTEAFF.

This chain links TRBV28 with TRBJ1-4; 7 bases agree with TRBD1. The ends lost 6 bases at V and 5 bases at J; junction bases unmatched: 9. The CDR3 totals 15 residues. Germline CDR1 MDHEN, CDR2 SYDVKM. The CDR3 sequence is CASSYWDRTNEKLFF. DNA for the CDR3: TGTGCCAGCAGCTACTGGGACAGAACGAATGAAAAACTGTTTTTT.

This chain joins TRBV11-3 and TRBJ2-2, with D perhaps TRBD2 (7 bases). This CDR3 spans 14 amino acids. V lost 5 bases and J 9 bases, leaving 16 bases between the germline ends. Germline CDR1 reads SGHNT; CDR2 reads YENEEA. The CDR3 DNA reads as TGTGCCAGCAGCACGAGGGGGGGCCGGAGGGAGCTGTTTTTT. It specifies CASSTRGGRRELFF.

This chain uses TRBV6-5 with TRBJ2-2; weak D call: TRBD2 (5 bases). There are 14 residues in the CDR3. Germline CDR1 MNHEY, CDR2 SVGAGI. Trimming stripped 0 bases from V and 7 bases from J, with 9 bases between. This chain's CDR3 is CASSYSSEVGELFF. As DNA, the CDR3 is TGTGCCAGCAGTTACTCGTCGGAGGTCGGGGAGCTGTTTTTT.

The chain has TRBV27 and TRBJ1-5; TRBD1 agrees at 9 bases. V was pared by 9 bases and J by 0 bases, with 15 bases of the junction left unmatched. This CDR3 has 18 amino acids. Germline V lookup: CDR1 MNHEY, CDR2 SMNVEV (reference sequence). The CDR3 here is CARSPDRGNRRSNQPQHF. CDR3 sequence (DNA): TGTGCCAGATCTCCGGACAGGGGCAATCGTCGTAGCAATCAGCCCCAGCATTTT.

The V gene is TRBV30, the J gene TRBJ1-1, with D possibly TRBD1 on 5 matching bases. V lost 8 bases and J lost 2, with 12 bases in between. The CDR3 sequence is 12 residues long. Germline values: CDR1 GTSNPN, CDR2 SVGIG (reference sequence). CDR3 loop: CAGGRYNTEAFF. The CDR3, as DNA: TGTGCCGGGGGGAGATATAACACTGAAGCTTTCTTT.

This chain connects TRBV6-1 to TRBJ1-5; no clear D gene. The germline gives CDR1 MNHNS, CDR2 SASEGT. V lost 8 bases and J 5 bases, leaving 16 bases between the germline ends. The CDR3 sequence is 14 residues long. CDR3 region: CASLRGTADQPQHF. As DNA, the CDR3 is TGTGCCAGCCTACGGGGAACTGCTGATCAGCCCCAGCATTTT.

A remark on this clone: At one end the junction does not follow the germline gene, possibly because of a read error. Other DNA sequences in the same sample also yield this CDR3. The V and J genes are TRBV28 and TRBJ1-5; 9 bases map to TRBD1. Germline V CDR1 and CDR2: MDHEN, SYDVKM. The CDR3 is 16 amino acids. CDR3 protein: CASRKRQGGGNQPQHF. The CDR3 coding sequence is TGCGCCAGCAGGAAGAGACAGGGGGGAGGCAATCAGCCCCAGCATTTT.

This clone was found a few times. J is TRBJ1-2 and V is TRBV27; D possibly corresponds to TRBD1 (5 bases). In germline, CDR1 is MNHEY, CDR2 SMNVEV (reference sequence). V was shortened by 6 bases and J by 8 bases, with 22 bases between the two germline ends. This CDR3 is 15 amino acids long. The DNA for the CDR3 is TGTGCCAGCAGCCGGGACTCAGGAGCCCTGAGGGGCTACACCTTC. Residues: CASSRDSGALRGYTF.

The V and J genes are TRBV19 and TRBJ1-1, with D hard to call. Trimming took 6 bases from V and 6 from J, leaving 8 bases between them. Germline-derived CDR1 and CDR2 are LNHDA and SQIVND (reference sequence). The length of the CDR3 is 11 residues. The DNA of the CDR3 is TGTGCCAGTAGGGGAGGGTCTGAAGCTTTCTTT. This codes for CASRGGSEAFF.

The rearrangement links TRBV28 to TRBJ2-7; 7 nucleotides align to TRBD1. V was pared by 5 bases and J by 3 bases, with 4 bases of the junction left unmatched. The V gene's germline CDR1 is MDHEN and CDR2 SYDVKM. The CDR3 sequence is 13 residues long. CDR3 sequence: CASSGGQNYEQYF. The CDR3 DNA is TGTGCCAGCAGTGGGGGACAGAACTACGAGCAGTACTTC.